This TCR beta chain was sequenced for a study of blood T cell repertoires in COVID-19. Using immunoSEQ multiplex PCR, the repertoire was profiled, and TCRdb retains in-frame clones only, with some absent. The sample shows approximately 220,000 clones, approximately 90% of them seen only once. This clone came up once. Sequences were obtained from PBMCs or T cells enriched from blood (not recorded which). This TCR was sampled from a woman between 18 and 29 years old in a cohort exposed to, infected with or recovered from COVID-19 (not recorded which).

The CDR3 DNA is TGTGCCAGTAGTATACGACAGGGGATCTCCTACAATGAGCAGTTCTTC. Protein product: CASSIRQGISYNEQFF. The J gene is TRBJ2-1, the V gene TRBV19, with 8 bases aligning to TRBD1. The CDR3 covers 16 residues. V was clipped by 2 bases and J by 0 bases; unmatched bases: 3. The germline gives CDR1 LNHDA, CDR2 SQIVND (reference sequence).